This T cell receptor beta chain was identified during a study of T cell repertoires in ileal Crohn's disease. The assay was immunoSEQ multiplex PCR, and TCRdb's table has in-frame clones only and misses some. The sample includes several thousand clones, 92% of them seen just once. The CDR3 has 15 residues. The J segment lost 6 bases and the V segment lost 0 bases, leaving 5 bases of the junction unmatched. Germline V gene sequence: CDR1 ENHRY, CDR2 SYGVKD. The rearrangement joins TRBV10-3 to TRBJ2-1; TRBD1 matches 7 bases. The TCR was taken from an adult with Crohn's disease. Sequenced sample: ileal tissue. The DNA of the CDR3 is TGTGCCATCAGTGAGTCCGTGGGGACAGCCAATGAGCAGTTCTTC. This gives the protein CAISESVGTANEQFF.